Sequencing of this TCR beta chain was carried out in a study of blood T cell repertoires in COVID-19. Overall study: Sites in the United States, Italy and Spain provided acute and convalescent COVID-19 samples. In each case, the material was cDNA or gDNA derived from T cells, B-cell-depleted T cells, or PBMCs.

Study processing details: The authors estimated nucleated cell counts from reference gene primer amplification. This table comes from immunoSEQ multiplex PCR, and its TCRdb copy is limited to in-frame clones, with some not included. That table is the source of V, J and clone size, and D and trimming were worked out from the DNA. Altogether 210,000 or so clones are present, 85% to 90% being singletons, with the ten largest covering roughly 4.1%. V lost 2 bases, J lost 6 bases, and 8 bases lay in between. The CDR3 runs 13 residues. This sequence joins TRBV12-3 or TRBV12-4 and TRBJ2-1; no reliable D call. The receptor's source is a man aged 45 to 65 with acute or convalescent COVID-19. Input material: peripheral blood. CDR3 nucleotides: TGTGCCAGCAGTTTATTGGCTGCCAATGAGCAGTTCTTC. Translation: CASSLLAANEQFF.